Given below is one TCR beta chain in context. These data originate in a study of regulatory T cells in long-lasting Graves disease. This CDR3 has 15 amino acids. Between the trimmed V and J ends, which lost 4 bases and 3 bases, there was a span of 15 bases. The germline V gene has CDR1 SGHRS and CDR2 YFSETQ. The time point here: persistent/refractory GD, antithyroid drugs over 5 years with positive TRAb. After RNA was extracted from PBMCs, the TCR library was made from it. An endocrinology department located in Xi'an, China, was where the patients came from. Arm-PCR of CDR3 regions and iRepertoire HTBI primers were used to build TCR beta libraries. TCRdb reprocessed the multiplex PCR reads via MiXCR and lists one record per CDR3 protein. The data show approximately 350,000 distinct CDR3 sequences, roughly 20% seen once.

The clonotype originates from a woman aged 40 to 50 with Graves disease. Specimen: peripheral blood mononuclear cells (PBMCs), collected when the disease was refractory, from a patient treated with antithyroid drugs. The chain carries TRBV5-1 and TRBJ2-3; D may be TRBD2 (6 bases). CDR3 sequence: CASSASGEVTDTQYF. The CDR3 coding sequence is TGCGCCAGCAGCGCCTCGGGAGAAGTGACAGATACGCAGTATTTT. The full variable domain, with the rest looked up from reference TRBV5-1 and TRBJ2-3, is KAGVTQTPRYLIKTRGQQVTLSCSPISGHRSVSWYQQTPGQGLQFLFEYFSETQRNKGNFPGRFSGRQFSNSRSEMNVSTLELGDSALYLCASSASGEVTDTQYFGPGTRLTVL.